This T cell receptor beta chain came from a study of CD8 T cells in Susac syndrome. Study as a whole: Patients with Susac syndrome were, at the time of blood collection, therapy-naive, maintained on corticosteroids, or maintained on intravenous immunoglobulin alone.

Sequencing of TCR beta was carried out in blood CD8+ and CD4+ T cells. TEMRA cells were FACS-enriched, and CD8+ and CD4+ T cells were isolated negatively. RNA amounts of about 0.5 to 1 ug underwent reverse transcription with random hexamers. TCRdb reprocessed the immunoSEQ multiplex PCR reads via MiXCR and lists one record per CDR3 protein. The repertoire consists of 84,000 or so distinct CDR3 sequences, with roughly 94% occurring once and the leading ten covering approximately 0.49%. This CDR3 is built from 17 residues. Germline lookup yields CDR1 SGHAT and CDR2 FQNNGV. V lost 5 bases to trimming and J lost 0 bases, with 16 bases between them.

V gene TRBV11-2 combines with J gene TRBJ2-2; D perhaps matches TRBD2 (7 bases). Sequencing input: CD8+ T cells from PBMCs. The receptor was derived from a human donor with Susac syndrome. CDR3 sequence (DNA): TGTGCCAGCAGCCCCCTTCGGGGGGCCCCGAACACCGGGGAGCTGTTTTTT. Translated: CASSPLRGAPNTGELFF. The full variable domain, completed using reference TRBV11-2 and TRBJ2-2, is EAGVAQSPRYKIIEKRQSVAFWCNPISGHATLYWYQQILGQGPKLLIQFQNNGVVDDSQLPKDRFSAERLKGVDSTLKIQPAKLEDSAVYLCASSPLRGAPNTGELFFGEGSRLTVL.